The source of this T cell receptor (beta chain) is a study of cytomegalovirus exposure and HLA in healthy donors. Study outcomes and limitations: For cytomegalovirus status, the classifier reportedly gave diagnoses with high specificity and sensitivity.

V was clipped by 3 bases and J by 0 bases, with 18 bases between them. Germline V gene sequence: CDR1 ENHRY, CDR2 SYGVKD. CDR3 length equals 17 residues. In the case of this clone: Its antigen is not identified.

It was with 60 Vbeta and 13 Jbeta primers that the PCR ran. Sequenced by immunoSEQ multiplex PCR; TCRdb stores in-frame clones only, minus some. This sample's clone table lists around 100,000 clones. The clonotype was recovered from a man aged 40-50 years in good health and CMV-seropositive. Sequences were obtained from PBMCs. The chain joins TRBV10-3 to TRBJ2-7; D is unresolved. CDR3 sequence (DNA): TGTGCCATCAGTGATAAGGAGAGCCATCACCACTCCTACGAGCAGTACTTC. Its translation is CAISDKESHHHSYEQYF.